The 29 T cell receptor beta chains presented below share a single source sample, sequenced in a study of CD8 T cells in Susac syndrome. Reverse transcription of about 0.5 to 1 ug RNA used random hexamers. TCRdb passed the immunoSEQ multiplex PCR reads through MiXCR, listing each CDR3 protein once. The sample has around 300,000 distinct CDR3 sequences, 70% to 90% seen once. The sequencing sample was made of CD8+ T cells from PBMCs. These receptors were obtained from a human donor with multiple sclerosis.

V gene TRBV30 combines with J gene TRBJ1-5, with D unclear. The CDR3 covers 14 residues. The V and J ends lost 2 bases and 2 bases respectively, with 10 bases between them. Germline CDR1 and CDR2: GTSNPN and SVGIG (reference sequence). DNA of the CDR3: TGTGCCTGGAGTACTGGGATTGGCAATCAGCCCCAGCATTTT. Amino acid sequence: CAWSTGIGNQPQHF.

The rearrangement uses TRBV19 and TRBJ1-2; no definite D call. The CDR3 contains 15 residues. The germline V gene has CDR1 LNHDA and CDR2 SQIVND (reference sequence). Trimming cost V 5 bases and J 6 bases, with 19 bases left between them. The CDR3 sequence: CASSLQRSQRDGYTF. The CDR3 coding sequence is TGTGCCAGTAGTCTACAAAGGTCCCAAAGAGATGGCTACACCTTC.

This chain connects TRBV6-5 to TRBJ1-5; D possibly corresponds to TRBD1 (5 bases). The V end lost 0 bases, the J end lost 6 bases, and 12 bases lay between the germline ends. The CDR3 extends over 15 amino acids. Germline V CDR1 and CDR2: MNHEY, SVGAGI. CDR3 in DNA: TGTGCCAGCAGTTACTCTCTTCAGGGTAGTCAGCCCCAGCATTTT. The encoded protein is CASSYSLQGSQPQHF.

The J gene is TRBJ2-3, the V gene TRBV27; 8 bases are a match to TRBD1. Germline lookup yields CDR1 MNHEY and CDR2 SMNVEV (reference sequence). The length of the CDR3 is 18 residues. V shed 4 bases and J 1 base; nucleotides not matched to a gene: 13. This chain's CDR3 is CASSYTPAGQGGTDTQYF. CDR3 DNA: TGTGCCAGCAGTTATACCCCCGCCGGACAGGGAGGCACAGATACGCAGTATTTT.

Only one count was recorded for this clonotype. CDR3 in amino acids: CASSLDPSQNNEQFF. CDR3 DNA sequence: TGCGCCAGCAGCCTCGACCCTAGCCAGAACAATGAGCAGTTCTTC. This chain uses TRBV5-1 with TRBJ2-1; D is possibly TRBD2 (5 bases). Trimming left V 4 bases short and J 5 bases short, with 16 bases between. CDR1 and CDR2 (germline): SGHRS, YFSETQ. CDR3 length: 15 amino acids.

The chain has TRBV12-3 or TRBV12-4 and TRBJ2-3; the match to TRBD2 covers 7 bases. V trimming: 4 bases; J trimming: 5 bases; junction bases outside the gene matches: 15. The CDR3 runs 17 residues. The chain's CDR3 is CASSSLASGLEGDTQYF. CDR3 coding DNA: TGTGCCAGCAGTTCTTTGGCTAGCGGATTGGAGGGAGATACGCAGTATTTT.

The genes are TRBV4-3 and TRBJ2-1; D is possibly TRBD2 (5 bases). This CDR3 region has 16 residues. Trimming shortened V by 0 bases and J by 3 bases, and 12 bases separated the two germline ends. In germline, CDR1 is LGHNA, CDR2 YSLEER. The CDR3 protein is CASSQESGINYNEQFF. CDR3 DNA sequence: TGCGCCAGCAGCCAAGAATCGGGGATCAACTACAATGAGCAGTTCTTC.

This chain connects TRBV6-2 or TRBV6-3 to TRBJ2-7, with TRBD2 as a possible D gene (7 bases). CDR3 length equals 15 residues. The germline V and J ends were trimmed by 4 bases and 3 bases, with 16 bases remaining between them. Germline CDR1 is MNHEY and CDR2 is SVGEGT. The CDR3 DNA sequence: TGTGCCAGCAGTTCCGGCGGGGGCGGATTCTACGAGCAGTACTTC. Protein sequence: CASSSGGGGFYEQYF.

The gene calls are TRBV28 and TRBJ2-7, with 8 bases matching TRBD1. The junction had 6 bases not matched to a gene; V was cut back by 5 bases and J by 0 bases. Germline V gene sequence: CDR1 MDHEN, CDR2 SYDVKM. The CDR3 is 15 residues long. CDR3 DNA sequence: TGTGCCAGCAGTCCCTCAGGGGGCCCCTCCTACGAGCAGTACTTC. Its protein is CASSPSGGPSYEQYF.

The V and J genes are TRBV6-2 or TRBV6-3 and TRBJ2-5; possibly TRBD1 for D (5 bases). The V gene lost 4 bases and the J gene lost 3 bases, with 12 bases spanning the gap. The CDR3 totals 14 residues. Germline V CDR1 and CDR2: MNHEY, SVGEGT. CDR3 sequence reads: CASSLSTGEETQYF. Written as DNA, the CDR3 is TGTGCCAGCAGTTTATCAACAGGAGAAGAGACCCAGTACTTC.

The CDR3 is CASSQSGSYNEQFF. For the CDR3, the DNA is TGTGCCAGCAGCCAATCTGGCTCCTACAATGAGCAGTTCTTC. This chain joins TRBV3-1 and TRBJ2-1; D unclear. The germline CDR1 and CDR2 sequences are LGHDT and YNNKEL (reference sequence). Trimming took 2 bases from V and 0 from J, leaving 5 bases between them. The CDR3 loop spans 14 amino acids.

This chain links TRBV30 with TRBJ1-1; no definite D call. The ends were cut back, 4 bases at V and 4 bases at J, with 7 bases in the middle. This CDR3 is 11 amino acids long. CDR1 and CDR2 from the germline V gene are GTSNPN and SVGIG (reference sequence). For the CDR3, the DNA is TGTGCCTGGATGATTGTCACTGAAGCTTTCTTT. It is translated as CAWMIVTEAFF.

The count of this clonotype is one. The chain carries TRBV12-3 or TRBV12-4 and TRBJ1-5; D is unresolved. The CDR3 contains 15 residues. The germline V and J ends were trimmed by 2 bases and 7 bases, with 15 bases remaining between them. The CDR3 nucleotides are TGTGCCAGCAGTTTATTCGGAGGTGGGAGGCAGCCCCAGCATTTT. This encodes CASSLFGGGRQPQHF.

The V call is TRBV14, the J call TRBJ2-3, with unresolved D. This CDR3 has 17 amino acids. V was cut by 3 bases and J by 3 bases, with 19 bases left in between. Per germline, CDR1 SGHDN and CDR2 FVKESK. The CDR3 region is CASSHPAFWDGTDTQYF. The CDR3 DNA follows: TGTGCCAGCAGCCACCCCGCGTTCTGGGATGGTACAGATACGCAGTATTTT.

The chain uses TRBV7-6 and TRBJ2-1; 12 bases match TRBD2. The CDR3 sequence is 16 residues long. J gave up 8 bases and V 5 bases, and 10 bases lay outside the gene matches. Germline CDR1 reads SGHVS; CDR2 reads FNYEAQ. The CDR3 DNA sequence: TGTGCCAGCAGCCTACCCCTAGCGGGAGGGGGGGATGAGCAGTTCTTC. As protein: CASSLPLAGGGDEQFF.

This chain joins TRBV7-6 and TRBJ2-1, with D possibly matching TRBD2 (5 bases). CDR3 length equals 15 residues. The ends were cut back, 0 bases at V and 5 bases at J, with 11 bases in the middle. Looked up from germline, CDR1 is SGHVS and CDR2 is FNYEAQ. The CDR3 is CASSLAGVGDNEQFF. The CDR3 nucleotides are TGTGCCAGCAGCTTAGCGGGAGTTGGGGACAATGAGCAGTTCTTC.

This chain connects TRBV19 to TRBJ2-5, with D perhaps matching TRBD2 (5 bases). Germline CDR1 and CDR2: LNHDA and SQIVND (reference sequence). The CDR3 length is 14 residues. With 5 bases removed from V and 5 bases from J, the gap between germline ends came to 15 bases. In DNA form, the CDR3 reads TGTGCCAGTAGTCCCTCGGCGGGTTTGGAGACCCAGTACTTC. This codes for CASSPSAGLETQYF.

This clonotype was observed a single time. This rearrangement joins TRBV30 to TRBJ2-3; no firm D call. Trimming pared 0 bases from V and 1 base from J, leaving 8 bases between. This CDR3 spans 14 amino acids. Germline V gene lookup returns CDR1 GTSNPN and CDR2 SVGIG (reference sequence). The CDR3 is CAWSVGAGTDTQYF. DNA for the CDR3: TGTGCCTGGAGTGTCGGAGCTGGCACAGATACGCAGTATTTT.

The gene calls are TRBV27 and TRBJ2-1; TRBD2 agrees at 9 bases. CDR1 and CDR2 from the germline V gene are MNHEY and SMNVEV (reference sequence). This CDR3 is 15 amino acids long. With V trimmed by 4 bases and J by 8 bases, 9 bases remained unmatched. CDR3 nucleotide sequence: TGTGCCAGCAGTTCCCCCCCGGTAGCGGGAGATGAGCAGTTCTTC. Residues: CASSSPPVAGDEQFF.

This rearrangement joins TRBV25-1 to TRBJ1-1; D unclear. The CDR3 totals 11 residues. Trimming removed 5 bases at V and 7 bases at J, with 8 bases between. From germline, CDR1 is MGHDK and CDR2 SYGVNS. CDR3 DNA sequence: TGTGCCAGCAGTCAAGGATTTGAAGCTTTCTTT. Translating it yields CASSQGFEAFF.

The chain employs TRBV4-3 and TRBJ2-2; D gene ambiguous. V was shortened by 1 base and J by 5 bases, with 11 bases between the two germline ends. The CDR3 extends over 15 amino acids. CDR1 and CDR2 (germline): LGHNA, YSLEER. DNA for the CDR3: TGCGCCAGCAGCCAAGGAGAAGGCAAAACCGGGGAGCTGTTTTTT. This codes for CASSQGEGKTGELFF.

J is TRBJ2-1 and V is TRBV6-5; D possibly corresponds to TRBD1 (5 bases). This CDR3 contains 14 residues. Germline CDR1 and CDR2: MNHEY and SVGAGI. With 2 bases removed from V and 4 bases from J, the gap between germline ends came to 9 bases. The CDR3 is CASSYGAVYNEQFF. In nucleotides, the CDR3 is TGTGCCAGCAGTTACGGGGCGGTTTACAATGAGCAGTTCTTC.

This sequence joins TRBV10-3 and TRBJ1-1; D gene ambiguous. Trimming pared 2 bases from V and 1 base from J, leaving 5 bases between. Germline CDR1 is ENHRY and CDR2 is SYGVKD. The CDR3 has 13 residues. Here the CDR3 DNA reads TGTGCCATCAGTGAGAAGGGGAACACTGAAGCTTTCTTT. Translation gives CAISEKGNTEAFF.

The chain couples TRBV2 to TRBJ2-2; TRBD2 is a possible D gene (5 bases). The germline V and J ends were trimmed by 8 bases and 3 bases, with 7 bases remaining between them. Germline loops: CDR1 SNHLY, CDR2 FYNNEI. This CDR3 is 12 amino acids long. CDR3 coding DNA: TGTGCCAGCGGACTTTACACCGGGGAGCTGTTTTTT. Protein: CASGLYTGELFF.

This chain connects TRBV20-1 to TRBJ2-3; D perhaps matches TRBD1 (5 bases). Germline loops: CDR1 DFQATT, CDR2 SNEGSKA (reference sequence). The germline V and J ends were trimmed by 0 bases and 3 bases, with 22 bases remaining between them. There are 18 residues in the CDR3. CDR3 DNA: TGCAGTGCTAGAGATCTCTTTCCAGGGTCAAATAGTACAGATACGCAGTATTTT. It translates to CSARDLFPGSNSTDTQYF.

The CDR3 here is CAWDPQPMNEQFF. DNA for the CDR3: TGTGCCTGGGACCCCCAGCCGATGAATGAGCAGTTCTTC. This chain connects TRBV30 to TRBJ2-1; D is ambiguous. Trimming stripped 5 bases from V and 7 bases from J, with 15 bases between. CDR1 is GTSNPN and CDR2 is SVGIG in the germline V gene (reference sequence). The CDR3 is made up of 13 amino acids.

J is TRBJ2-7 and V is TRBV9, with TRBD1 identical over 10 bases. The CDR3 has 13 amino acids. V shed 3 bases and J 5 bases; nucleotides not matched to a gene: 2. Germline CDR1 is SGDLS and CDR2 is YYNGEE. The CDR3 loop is CASSGGTGDEQYF. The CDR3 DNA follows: TGTGCCAGCAGCGGCGGGACAGGGGACGAGCAGTACTTC.

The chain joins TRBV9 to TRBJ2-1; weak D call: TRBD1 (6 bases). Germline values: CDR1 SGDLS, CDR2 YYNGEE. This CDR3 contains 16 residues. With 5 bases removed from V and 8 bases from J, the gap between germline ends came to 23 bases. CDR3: CASSGNPGHPGDEQFF. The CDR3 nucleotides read TGTGCCAGCAGTGGAAACCCGGGCCACCCAGGGGATGAGCAGTTCTTC.

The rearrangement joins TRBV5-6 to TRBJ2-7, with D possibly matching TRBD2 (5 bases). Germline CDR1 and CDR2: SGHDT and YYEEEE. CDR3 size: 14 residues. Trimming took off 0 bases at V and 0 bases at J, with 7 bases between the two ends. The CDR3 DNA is TGTGCCAGCAGCTTGGGGACTTACTCCTACGAGCAGTACTTC. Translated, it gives CASSLGTYSYEQYF.